Listed here are 27 T cell receptor beta chains from one sample, sequenced in a study of Graves' ophthalmopathy and Graves' hyperthyroidism. TCR beta CDR3 amplification used RNA transcripts. The first round was an RT-PCR with HTBI primers, and the second round was a multiplex PCR. Each CDR3 protein gets one entry after TCRdb re-called the multiplex PCR reads with MiXCR. The data show hundreds of thousands of distinct CDR3 sequences, over 40% seen once. Sequencing used peripheral blood. The source of these receptors is an adult man with Graves' ophthalmopathy.

This chain links TRBV29-1 with TRBJ1-4; TRBD1 might be the D (5 bases). Germline V lookup: CDR1 SQVTM, CDR2 ANQGSEA. The CDR3 covers 14 residues. The V end lost 1 base, the J end lost 10 bases, and 16 bases lay between the germline ends. The CDR3 DNA follows: TGCAGCGTTGAAGGCGGGACGGAAGGAGGAAAACTGTTTTTT. It yields the protein CSVEGGTEGGKLFF.

This clonotype came up many times. This chain joins TRBV7-9 and TRBJ1-2; no clear D. CDR3 length: 14 amino acids. V was cut by 7 bases and J by 4 bases, with 16 bases left in between. Germline V gene sequence: CDR1 SEHNR, CDR2 FQNEAQ (reference sequence). Here the CDR3 DNA reads TGTGCCAGCACCCCAACAGCAGTCTCCTATGGCTACACCTTC. Residues: CASTPTAVSYGYTF.

The chain recombines TRBV19 with TRBJ1-1, with TRBD1 identical over 9 bases. Trimming took 11 bases from V and 7 from J; bases not matched to a gene: 8. Germline V lookup: CDR1 LNHDA, CDR2 SQIVND (reference sequence). This CDR3 is built from 12 residues. The CDR3 sequence is CAWIGTGFEAFF. CDR3 in DNA: TGTGCCTGGATCGGGACAGGGTTTGAAGCTTTCTTT.

This clonotype occurred many times. This chain uses TRBV19 with TRBJ2-7; 9 positions match TRBD1. J gave up 5 bases and V 3 bases, and 11 bases lay outside the gene matches. Per the germline V gene, CDR1 is LNHDA and CDR2 is SQIVND (reference sequence). This CDR3 contains 16 residues. Written as DNA, the CDR3 is TGTGCCAGTAGTATGGGGACCGGGACAGGGATCCACGAGCAGTACTTC. This sequence encodes CASSMGTGTGIHEQYF.

Turning to this clonotype: A single base separates this from a much larger clone, so it may be a read error. V usage is TRBV20-1 and J usage is TRBJ2-7; the D gene is possibly TRBD2 (6 bases). CDR1 and CDR2 (germline): DFQATT, SNEGSKA (reference sequence). Trimming left V 4 bases short and J 0 bases short, with 10 bases between. The CDR3 runs 13 residues. CDR3 coding DNA: TGCAGTGCTAACGGGAGAGTCTCCTACGAGCAGTACTTC. Translated: CSANGRVSYEQYF.

This clonotype was seen at least ten times. The J gene is TRBJ2-2, the V gene TRBV10-3, with D possibly called TRBD1 or TRBD2 (6 bases each). This CDR3 has 14 residues. CDR1 is ENHRY and CDR2 is SYGVKD in the germline V gene. V dropped 4 bases and J dropped 3 bases, with 9 bases sitting between them. The CDR3 sequence: CAISVEGDTGELFF. As DNA, the CDR3 is TGTGCCATCAGTGTGGAGGGGGACACCGGGGAGCTGTTTTTT.

The chain couples TRBV4-1 to TRBJ2-7, with 9 bases that match TRBD2. Trimming removed 5 bases from V and 6 bases from J; junction bases left unmatched: 8. The CDR3 spans 14 residues. The V gene's germline CDR1 is MGHRA and CDR2 YSYEKL. As DNA, the CDR3 is TGCGCCAGCAGCTTAGCGGGGGACTTAGGCGAGCAGTACTTC. Translating gives CASSLAGDLGEQYF.

This clonotype was seen at least ten times. The chain employs TRBV10-2 and TRBJ1-1, with 7 bases fitting TRBD1. There are 13 residues in the CDR3. Germline V gives CDR1 WSHSY, CDR2 SAAADI. V was pared by 5 bases and J by 5 bases, with 5 bases of the junction left unmatched. The CDR3 protein is CASSKNRGTEAFF. CDR3 nucleotides: TGCGCCAGCAGTAAGAACAGGGGTACTGAAGCTTTCTTT.

V is TRBV19 and J is TRBJ1-4; D might be TRBD1 (6 bases). The CDR3 has 13 residues. Germline V gene lookup returns CDR1 LNHDA and CDR2 SQIVND (reference sequence). The V gene lost 5 bases and the J gene lost 10 bases, with 14 bases spanning the gap. CDR3 DNA sequence: TGTGCCAGTAGTCCTACAGGGTCGGCAAAACTGTTTTTT. Amino acid sequence: CASSPTGSAKLFF.

There are many counts of this clonotype. The chain carries TRBV7-9 and TRBJ2-5, with a possible D match to TRBD2 (5 bases). Germline V gene data show CDR1 as SEHNR and CDR2 as FQNEAQ (reference sequence). This CDR3 is built from 17 residues. V lost 5 bases and J lost 0, with 19 bases in between. CDR3 sequence reads: CASSDGVAKQYQETQYF. In nucleotides, the CDR3 is TGTGCCAGCAGCGACGGGGTAGCAAAACAGTACCAAGAGACCCAGTACTTC.

This clonotype was counted many times. The chain employs TRBV5-1 and TRBJ1-3; D might be TRBD1 (5 bases). Germline values: CDR1 SGHRS, CDR2 YFSETQ. This CDR3 region has 17 residues. V lost 1 base and J lost 0, with 14 bases in between. DNA for the CDR3: TGCGCCAGCAGCTTGACAGGATATGGGAGCTCTGGAAACACCATATATTTT. Amino acid sequence: CASSLTGYGSSGNTIYF.

In this sample, this clonotype turned up many times. This chain connects TRBV20-1 to TRBJ2-7; 8 nucleotides agree with TRBD2. The CDR3 runs 14 residues. CDR1 is DFQATT and CDR2 is SNEGSKA in the germline V gene (reference sequence). The V segment lost 6 bases and the J segment 3 bases; nucleotides outside the gene matches: 10. In nucleotides, the CDR3 is TGCAGTGCCCTACCGGGACTAGGGAGCTACGAGCAGTACTTC. Protein product: CSALPGLGSYEQYF.

This clonotype was counted many times. V usage is TRBV29-1 and J usage is TRBJ1-1, with D tentatively TRBD1 (5 bases). Trimming removed 4 bases at V and 0 bases at J, with 15 bases between. Germline-derived CDR1 and CDR2 are SQVTM and ANQGSEA. The CDR3 length is 15 residues. CDR3 loop: CSVVGKGFLNTEAFF. DNA of the CDR3: TGCAGCGTTGTTGGGAAGGGGTTCTTGAACACTGAAGCTTTCTTT.

The V gene is TRBV2, the J gene TRBJ1-2, with 9 bases that match TRBD1. The CDR3 extends over 14 amino acids. V was pared by 4 bases and J by 6 bases, with 6 bases of the junction left unmatched. The germline gives CDR1 SNHLY, CDR2 FYNNEI. This CDR3 reads CASSVDRGGDGYTF. The CDR3 region has the DNA TGTGCCAGCAGTGTGGACAGGGGAGGGGATGGCTACACCTTC.

Only a few counts were recorded for this clonotype. This chain uses TRBV29-1 with TRBJ2-6, with TRBD1 identical over 7 bases. The CDR3 contains 16 residues. Germline V lookup: CDR1 SQVTM, CDR2 ANQGSEA. V lost 6 bases, J lost 0 bases, and 8 bases stayed unmatched. CDR3 coding DNA: TGCAGCGTGGGGGACAGTCCCCTCTCTGGGGCCAACGTCCTGACTTTC. The encoded protein is CSVGDSPLSGANVLTF.

The chain has TRBV4-1 and TRBJ1-4; D is unclear. This CDR3 is built from 16 residues. V gave up 4 bases and J gave up 4 bases, with 16 bases separating them. CDR1 is MGHRA and CDR2 is YSYEKL in the germline V gene. CDR3 DNA sequence: TGCGCCAGCAGCCCCTCCGGGCATAGCTTTAATGAAAAACTGTTTTTT. Amino acids: CASSPSGHSFNEKLFF.

The chain joins TRBV5-1 to TRBJ2-5; 12 bases line up with TRBD1. CDR1 and CDR2 from the germline V gene are SGHRS and YFSETQ. The trim removed 7 bases at V and 5 bases at J, leaving 12 bases unmatched. The length of the CDR3 is 16 residues. The CDR3 region is CASGSRGTGGRETQYF. CDR3 bases: TGCGCCAGCGGCAGCCGAGGGACAGGGGGCCGTGAGACCCAGTACTTC.

Comment on this clonotype: This may be a read error, as it is one base from a much larger clone. V is TRBV7-2 and J is TRBJ2-7, with D tentatively TRBD2 (5 bases). This CDR3 spans 16 amino acids. V was pared by 2 bases and J by 3 bases, with 17 bases between. Germline CDR1 SGHTA, CDR2 FQGNSA. This CDR3 is CASSLRQRAGNYEQYF. CDR3 nucleotide sequence: TGTGCCAGCAGCTTACGGCAGAGGGCTGGGAACTACGAGCAGTACTTC.

This chain uses TRBV9 with TRBJ1-5; D perhaps matches TRBD1 (5 bases). The CDR3 length is 14 residues. The germline V gene encodes CDR1 SGDLS and CDR2 YYNGEE. The V gene lost 0 bases and the J gene lost 15 bases, with 19 bases spanning the gap. The CDR3, as DNA: TGTGCCAGCAGCGTAGTGGGGGAAGCCACCCAGGGGCATTTT. Amino acids: CASSVVGEATQGHF.

In its sample, this clonotype was seen many times. This sequence joins TRBV9 and TRBJ1-3; maybe TRBD1 (5 bases). This CDR3 region has 15 residues. Trimming stripped 4 bases from V and 4 bases from J, with 15 bases between. Germline loops: CDR1 SGDLS, CDR2 YYNGEE. This CDR3 reads CASSQIGGGGNTIYF. The CDR3 region has the DNA TGTGCCAGCAGCCAAATTGGGGGAGGAGGAAACACCATATATTTT. Full variable domain (missing parts from reference TRBV9 and TRBJ1-3): DSGVTQTPKHLITATGQRVTLRCSPRSGDLSVYWYQQSLDQGLQFLIQYYNGEERAKGNILERFSAQQFPDLHSELNLSSLELGDSALYFCASSQIGGGGNTIYFGEGSWLTVV.

This clonotype was observed at least ten times. V usage is TRBV9 and J usage is TRBJ1-2; possible D gene TRBD1, 5 bases. V dropped 4 bases and J dropped 6 bases, with 16 bases sitting between them. The CDR3 has 14 amino acids. Per germline, CDR1 SGDLS and CDR2 YYNGEE. In nucleotides, the CDR3 is TGTGCCAGCAGCCCGACGAGACAGACGGATGGCTACACCTTC. As protein: CASSPTRQTDGYTF. Filled out from reference TRBV9 and TRBJ1-2, the complete variable domain reads DSGVTQTPKHLITATGQRVTLRCSPRSGDLSVYWYQQSLDQGLQFLIQYYNGEERAKGNILERFSAQQFPDLHSELNLSSLELGDSALYFCASSPTRQTDGYTFGSGTRLTVV.

Many counts were recorded for this clonotype. The rearrangement joins TRBV25-1 to TRBJ2-2; 8 bases line up with TRBD2. The CDR3 length is 16 residues. Germline trimming cut 1 base from V and 6 bases from J; bases unmatched to any gene: 7. Germline CDR1 is MGHDK and CDR2 is SYGVNS. CDR3 region: CASSESSGRYPGELFF. The CDR3 bases are TGTGCCAGCAGTGAATCAAGCGGGAGATACCCCGGGGAGCTGTTTTTT.

The chain couples TRBV6-5 to TRBJ1-5; D is uncertain. The CDR3 loop spans 12 amino acids. V was cut by 5 bases and J by 7 bases, with 9 bases left in between. Germline loops: CDR1 MNHEY, CDR2 SVGAGI. The CDR3 sequence is CASSTTGQPQHF. The CDR3 nucleotides are TGTGCCAGCAGTACCACGGGACAGCCCCAGCATTTT.

This clonotype appeared many times. One end of the junction varies from germline; a read error may be responsible. The gene calls are TRBV7-7 and TRBJ2-7; D gene uncertain. The V gene's germline CDR1 is SSHAT and CDR2 FNYEAQ (reference sequence). The length of the CDR3 is 15 residues. The CDR3 protein is CASSASPTGMGEQYF. The DNA of the CDR3 is TGTGCTAGCAGCGCGTCGCCGACCGGTATGGGCGAGCAGTACTTC.

Ten or more counts support this clonotype. The rearrangement joins TRBV7-9 to TRBJ1-5; maybe TRBD1 (5 bases). V lost 0 bases and J lost 6, with 9 bases in between. Germline V gene lookup returns CDR1 SEHNR and CDR2 FQNEAQ (reference sequence). The CDR3 contains 14 residues. CDR3 coding DNA: TGTGCCAGCAGCTTAGCCCAGGGTGGTCAGCCCCAGCATTTT. Its protein product is CASSLAQGGQPQHF.

This clonotype was detected a few times. One end of the junction varies from germline; a read error may be responsible. This chain joins TRBV10-3 and TRBJ2-7; tentative D call: TRBD1 (5 bases). The germline gives CDR1 ENHRY, CDR2 SYGVKD. The CDR3 loop spans 13 amino acids. In DNA form, the CDR3 reads TGTGCCAGCAGTACAGGAATCCCCTACGAGCAGTACTTC. It codes for CASSTGIPYEQYF.

This rearrangement joins TRBV15 to TRBJ1-2; TRBD1 matches 9 bases. V dropped 5 bases and J dropped 6; count of bases not matched to a gene: 7. From germline, CDR1 is LNHNV and CDR2 YYDKDF (reference sequence). The CDR3 has 14 residues. This chain's CDR3 is CATSAGQGGNGYTF. The CDR3 DNA follows: TGTGCCACCAGCGCGGGACAGGGAGGGAATGGCTACACCTTC.